This T cell receptor beta chain was retrieved from a study of PD-1 blockade in mismatch repair-deficient tumors. At the level of the study: Enrolled about 2012-2016, patients had progressing, pretreated mismatch repair-deficient cancers of 12 types. Study results and limitations: After pembrolizumab, tumor-resident clones rose rapidly, then generally contracted before radiologic responses.

Profiling relied on immunoSEQ multiplex PCR, and the TCRdb table lists in-frame clones only, not all of them. The sample holds 55,000 to 85,000 clones, more than 75% seen once. Every patient had mismatch repair deficiency by PCR or immunohistochemistry. TCRs were sequenced from a few patients responding to pembrolizumab. The V segment lost 0 bases and the J segment 5 bases; nucleotides outside the gene matches: 8. Germline values: CDR1 SGHRS, CDR2 YFSETQ. This CDR3 spans 17 amino acids. As regards this clone: What it binds is unknown.

This sequence was found in an adult with mismatch repair-deficient cancer. The J gene is TRBJ2-3, the V gene TRBV5-1, with TRBD2 matching over 11 bases. Specimen: peripheral blood, collected 2 weeks after starting pembrolizumab. The CDR3 nucleotides read TGCGCCAGCAGCTTGGCGAGTAGCGGGAGGGCCAGAGATACGCAGTATTTT. This gives the protein CASSLASSGRARDTQYF. Drawing the rest from reference TRBV5-1 and TRBJ2-3, the complete variable domain is KAGVTQTPRYLIKTRGQQVTLSCSPISGHRSVSWYQQTPGQGLQFLFEYFSETQRNKGNFPGRFSGRQFSNSRSEMNVSTLELGDSALYLCASSLASSGRARDTQYFGPGTRLTVL.